This passage covers 27 T cell receptor beta chains from one sample sequenced in a study of shared clonotypes between healthy human individuals. Here immunoSEQ multiplex PCR was the method, and the copy in TCRdb shows in-frame clones only, minus some. Counted here are about 1 million clones, about 75% occurring once; the ten biggest clones make up about 1.5%. Sequencing was performed on memory CD4+ T cells sorted from blood. This sample's subset: CD45RA-negative fraction. The receptor set was obtained from a young man in good health.

The V call is TRBV2, the J call TRBJ2-1; D gene uncertain. CDR3 length: 13 amino acids. The germline gives CDR1 SNHLY, CDR2 FYNNEI. V lost 5 bases, J lost 5 bases, and 10 bases lay in between. The CDR3: CASSQYMDNEQFF. The CDR3 region has the DNA TGTGCCAGCAGTCAGTACATGGACAATGAGCAGTTCTTC.

The genes are TRBV5-1 and TRBJ2-1; 9 bases agree with TRBD2. Germline CDR1 reads SGHRS; CDR2 reads YFSETQ. The junction had 9 bases not matched to a gene; V was cut back by 4 bases and J by 7 bases. CDR3 length: 15 residues. The CDR3 loop reads CASSVSSGNSNEQFF. The DNA for the CDR3 is TGCGCCAGCAGCGTGTCTAGCGGGAATTCGAATGAGCAGTTCTTC.

The rearrangement links TRBV29-1 to TRBJ2-2, with 10 bases aligning to TRBD2. CDR3 length: 17 amino acids. CDR1 is SQVTM and CDR2 is ANQGSEA in the germline V gene. Germline trimming cut 5 bases from V and 4 bases from J; bases unmatched to any gene: 13. The DNA for the CDR3 is TGCAGCGTTTTCCTAGCGGGAGCCCGGGGGGGCACCGGGGAGCTGTTTTTT. This codes for CSVFLAGARGGTGELFF.

The V and J genes are TRBV19 and TRBJ2-3; 7 nucleotides agree with TRBD1. The germline gives CDR1 LNHDA, CDR2 SQIVND (reference sequence). The CDR3 sequence is 15 residues long. V lost 3 bases and J lost 2; bases outside the gene matches: 5. CDR3 region: CASSIDRVPTDTQYF. DNA of the CDR3: TGTGCCAGTAGTATTGACAGGGTCCCCACAGATACGCAGTATTTT.

The genes are TRBV6-1 and TRBJ2-1, with a weak D call TRBD2 (7 bases). CDR3 length equals 18 residues. Trimming removed 0 bases at V and 5 bases at J, with 20 bases between. Germline V lookup: CDR1 MNHNS, CDR2 SASEGT. The CDR3 region is CASSEALLWGGPHNEQFF. CDR3 bases: TGTGCCAGCAGTGAAGCTCTATTGTGGGGGGGCCCCCACAATGAGCAGTTCTTC.

As regards this clone: A far larger clone is one base from this, pointing to a likely read error. The CDR3 here is CASSLESSGANVLTF. Written as DNA, the CDR3 is TGTGCCAGCAGCTTAGAAAGCTCTGGGGCCAACGTCCTGACTTTC. The chain has TRBV7-9 and TRBJ2-6; D remains unclear. The CDR3 is 15 residues long. Per the germline V gene, CDR1 is SEHNR and CDR2 is FQNEAQ (reference sequence). Trimming removed 1 base at V and 0 bases at J, with 4 bases between.

V and J are TRBV7-2 and TRBJ1-4, with a possible D match to TRBD1 (6 bases). Trimming left V 4 bases short and J 8 bases short, with 11 bases between. This CDR3 contains 13 residues. Germline V gene sequence: CDR1 SGHTA, CDR2 FQGNSA. This CDR3 reads CASSYRAREKLFF. Here the CDR3 DNA reads TGTGCCAGCAGCTACAGGGCGAGGGAAAAACTGTTTTTT.

This sequence joins TRBV6-1 and TRBJ2-7; D is possibly TRBD1 (5 bases). CDR1 and CDR2 (germline): MNHNS, SASEGT. V was cut by 2 bases and J by 0 bases, with 8 bases left in between. The CDR3 is made up of 14 amino acids. As DNA, the CDR3 is TGTGCCAGCAGTGAACAGGACATCTCCTACGAGCAGTACTTC. Protein: CASSEQDISYEQYF.

V is TRBV11-3 and J is TRBJ2-1; 11 nucleotides agree with TRBD1. Losses at the gene ends were 5 bases for V and 7 bases for J; bases not matched to a gene: 4. The CDR3 has 14 amino acids. Germline CDR1 reads SGHNT; CDR2 reads YENEEA. As DNA, the CDR3 is TGTGCCAGCAGCGCGGGACAGGGGGGGAATGAGCAGTTCTTC. This sequence encodes CASSAGQGGNEQFF.

The CDR3 here is CASSGSSGRATDTQYF. The CDR3 DNA sequence: TGTGCCAGCAGTGGGTCTAGCGGGAGGGCCACAGATACGCAGTATTTT. The chain is built from TRBV6-1 and TRBJ2-3; 12 bases fit TRBD2. The CDR3 length is 16 residues. With V trimmed by 4 bases and J by 2 bases, 4 bases remained unmatched. Germline V gene data show CDR1 as MNHNS and CDR2 as SASEGT.

The CDR3 is CSARTGPNTEAFF. CDR3 nucleotide sequence: TGCAGCGCAAGGACAGGCCCGAACACTGAAGCTTTCTTT. The rearrangement joins TRBV29-1 to TRBJ1-1, with 7 bases that match TRBD1. The CDR3 spans 13 residues. J was trimmed by 1 base and V by 7 bases; bases with no gene match: 6. Germline values: CDR1 SQVTM, CDR2 ANQGSEA. The variable domain in full, completed from reference TRBV29-1 and TRBJ1-1, reads SAVISQKPSRDICQRGTSLTIQCQVDSQVTMMFWYRQQPGQSLTLIATANQGSEATYESGFVIDKFPISRPNLTFSTLTVSNMSPEDSSIYLCSARTGPNTEAFFGQGTRLTVV.

This clone was observed once. The J gene is TRBJ2-2, the V gene TRBV7-6; perhaps TRBD1 as D (6 bases). The CDR3 runs to 14 residues. Germline V gene data show CDR1 as SGHVS and CDR2 as FNYEAQ. Trimming cost V 4 bases and J 4 bases, with 10 bases left between them. Here the CDR3 DNA reads TGTGCCAGCAGCTCGGACAGCATCACCGGGGAGCTGTTTTTT. This encodes CASSSDSITGELFF.

The chain uses TRBV11-2 and TRBJ2-1, with TRBD2 identical over 7 bases. Germline trimming cut 1 base from V and 10 bases from J; bases unmatched to any gene: 10. Germline CDR1 is SGHAT and CDR2 is FQNNGV. This CDR3 is 15 amino acids long. The CDR3 loop reads CASSLARLGEGEQFF. The CDR3 DNA follows: TGTGCCAGCAGCTTAGCGAGACTAGGGGAGGGGGAGCAGTTCTTC.

This chain uses TRBV28 with TRBJ1-5; D unclear. This CDR3 is 12 amino acids long. Trimming took 8 bases from V and 2 from J, leaving 7 bases between them. Germline V gene data show CDR1 as MDHEN and CDR2 as SYDVKM. CDR3 in amino acids: CASGVGNQPQHF. CDR3 DNA: TGTGCCAGCGGAGTAGGCAATCAGCCCCAGCATTTT.

The V and J genes are TRBV6-5 and TRBJ1-1, with unresolved D. The germline gives CDR1 MNHEY, CDR2 SVGAGI. Trimming shortened V by 4 bases and J by 1 base, and 7 bases separated the two germline ends. This CDR3 is 13 amino acids long. The CDR3 nucleotides read TGTGCCAGCAGTTTAGGGAGGAACACTGAAGCTTTCTTT. The encoded protein is CASSLGRNTEAFF.

Turning to this clone: The same CDR3 can be traced to other DNA sequences in this sample. The chain has TRBV5-1 and TRBJ1-5; no firm D call. This CDR3 region has 13 residues. CDR1 SGHRS and CDR2 YFSETQ come from the germline V gene. The V end was cut by 1 base, the J end by 7 bases, with 9 bases between. CDR3 sequence: CASSLTGNQPQHF. The CDR3 DNA follows: TGCGCCAGCAGCTTGACGGGGAACCAGCCCCAGCATTTT.

V gene TRBV6-4 combines with J gene TRBJ2-3, with D possibly being TRBD2 (7 bases). This CDR3 comprises 16 residues. The V end lost 7 bases, the J end lost 1 base, and 18 bases lay between the germline ends. Looked up from germline, CDR1 is MRHNA and CDR2 is SNTAGT. The CDR3 DNA reads as TGTGCCAGCAATCTGGGGGAGGGACAATGCACAGATACGCAGTATTTT. Protein: CASNLGEGQCTDTQYF.

This rearrangement joins TRBV9 to TRBJ1-4; tentatively, D is TRBD1 (6 bases). Germline V gene data show CDR1 as SGDLS and CDR2 as YYNGEE. V was cut by 3 bases and J by 8 bases, with 14 bases left in between. The CDR3 totals 14 residues. The CDR3 DNA sequence: TGTGCCAGCAGCGCGGGAACAGGGAACGAAAAACTGTTTTTT. Translating it yields CASSAGTGNEKLFF.

The CDR3 nucleotides are TGTGCCTGGAGACAATTAGCGGAGCGCTCCTACAATGAGCAGTTCTTC. Translation: CAWRQLAERSYNEQFF. The rearrangement uses TRBV30 and TRBJ2-1; a possible D gene is TRBD2 (6 bases). This CDR3 is built from 16 residues. V shed 3 bases and J shed 0 bases, with 15 bases lying between them. The germline V gene encodes CDR1 GTSNPN and CDR2 SVGIG (reference sequence).

This clone was detected a few times. This chain connects TRBV5-1 to TRBJ2-5; 10 bases are shared with TRBD2. V lost 4 bases to trimming and J lost 5 bases; unmatched junction nucleotides: 5. The CDR3 sequence is 14 residues long. Germline-derived CDR1 and CDR2 are SGHRS and YFSETQ. Here the CDR3 reads CASSIGTSVETQYF. The CDR3, as DNA: TGCGCCAGCAGCATAGGGACTAGCGTCGAGACCCAGTACTTC. The full variable domain, in which reference TRBV5-1 and TRBJ2-5 provide the parts outside the CDR3, is KAGVTQTPRYLIKTRGQQVTLSCSPISGHRSVSWYQQTPGQGLQFLFEYFSETQRNKGNFPGRFSGRQFSNSRSEMNVSTLELGDSALYLCASSIGTSVETQYFGPGTRLLVL.

V usage is TRBV5-1 and J usage is TRBJ1-1; D not resolved. CDR3 length equals 14 residues. V lost 0 bases and J lost 4, with 10 bases in between. The germline CDR1 and CDR2 sequences are SGHRS and YFSETQ. The CDR3 DNA is TGCGCCAGCAGCTTGGAGGGCCCGAGCACTGAAGCTTTCTTT. Translated: CASSLEGPSTEAFF.

This rearrangement joins TRBV6-4 to TRBJ2-5, with D perhaps TRBD1 (5 bases). The CDR3 contains 18 residues. Trimming stripped 6 bases from V and 4 bases from J, with 27 bases between. Germline values: CDR1 MRHNA, CDR2 SNTAGT. The CDR3 region has the DNA TGTGCCAGCAGAGAAAGGGGTTCCGCCTACTTAGTGAGAGAGACCCAGTACTTC. Its translation: CASRERGSAYLVRETQYF.

V gene TRBV7-2 combines with J gene TRBJ2-7; D unresolved. Germline V gene sequence: CDR1 SGHTA, CDR2 FQGNSA. The CDR3 has 13 residues. The V gene lost 7 bases and the J gene lost 2 bases, with 12 bases spanning the gap. CDR3 amino acids: CASTSGGAYEQYF. DNA of the CDR3: TGTGCCAGCACCTCAGGCGGCGCCTACGAGCAGTACTTC.

The chain carries TRBV6-5 and TRBJ1-2, with D possibly matching TRBD1 (6 bases). V lost 1 base and J 3 bases, leaving 15 bases between the germline ends. In germline, CDR1 is MNHEY, CDR2 SVGAGI. The CDR3 is 16 amino acids. The CDR3 sequence: CASSYYSGAIHYGYTF. The CDR3 DNA is TGTGCCAGCAGTTACTATTCAGGGGCAATACACTATGGCTACACCTTC.

The rearrangement joins TRBV9 to TRBJ1-2, with D possibly matching TRBD1 (5 bases). V shed 3 bases and J shed 13 bases, with 22 bases lying between them. Germline V CDR1 and CDR2: SGDLS, YYNGEE. The CDR3 is made up of 14 amino acids. The CDR3 protein is CASSASGTVGSITF. The CDR3, as DNA: TGTGCCAGCAGCGCCTCCGGGACGGTGGGTTCCATCACCTTC.

This rearrangement joins TRBV11-2 to TRBJ2-3; the D gene could be TRBD1 or TRBD2 (7 bases each). Between the trimmed V and J ends, which lost 5 bases and 7 bases, there was a span of 19 bases. This CDR3 is 15 amino acids long. Germline V gene sequence: CDR1 SGHAT, CDR2 FQNNGV. The CDR3 nucleotides read TGTGCCAGCAGCCCCCCAGGGGGGGCCAGAAATACGCAGTATTTT. This encodes CASSPPGGARNTQYF.

This clone has more than one count but fewer than ten. The chain combines TRBV18 with TRBJ1-3; 7 bases are a match to TRBD1. In germline, CDR1 is KGHSH, CDR2 LQKENI. Trimming cost V 1 base and J 7 bases; bases outside gene matches: 10. This CDR3 region has 16 residues. The chain's CDR3 is CASSPLTGQTRNTIYF. DNA of the CDR3: TGTGCCAGCTCACCACTGACGGGACAGACAAGGAACACCATATATTTT.